This entry concerns a single T cell receptor beta chain. This sample is drawn from a study of blood T cell repertoires in COVID-19. About the research overall: PBMCs, B-cell-depleted T cells, or T cells were the source of the cDNA or gDNA that made up the material.

Authors' methods: Cell counts per sample came from amplifying reference gene primers. Clones were read by immunoSEQ multiplex PCR, and TCRdb kept only the in-frame ones, dropping some. The V and J calls and clone size were taken over from that table, and D and trimming were inferred from the DNA. The data show 75,000 or so clones, approximately 82% seen once. This clonotype originated in a woman aged 80 or over with acute or convalescent COVID-19. The sample consisted of peripheral blood.

The CDR3 DNA follows: TGTGCCACTGACGCGGGGGATTCGACCACAGATACGCAGTATTTT. This translates into CATDAGDSTTDTQYF. The chain uses TRBV24-1 and TRBJ2-3; 7 positions agree with TRBD2. Per germline, CDR1 KGHDR and CDR2 SFDVKD. V shed 10 bases and J 2 bases; nucleotides not matched to a gene: 11. This CDR3 comprises 15 residues.